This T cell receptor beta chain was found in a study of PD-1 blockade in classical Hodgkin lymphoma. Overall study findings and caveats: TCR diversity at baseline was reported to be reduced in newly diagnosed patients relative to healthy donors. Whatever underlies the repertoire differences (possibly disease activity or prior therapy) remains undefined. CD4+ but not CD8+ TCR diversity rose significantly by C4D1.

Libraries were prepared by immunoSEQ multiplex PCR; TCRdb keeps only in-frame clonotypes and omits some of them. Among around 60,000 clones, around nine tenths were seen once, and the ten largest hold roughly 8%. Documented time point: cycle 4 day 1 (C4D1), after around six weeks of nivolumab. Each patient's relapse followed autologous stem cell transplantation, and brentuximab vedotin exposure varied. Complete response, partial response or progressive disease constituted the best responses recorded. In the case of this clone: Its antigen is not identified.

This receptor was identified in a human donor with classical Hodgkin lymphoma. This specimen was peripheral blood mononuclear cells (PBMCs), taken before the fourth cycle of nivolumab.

CDR3 sequence: CASSPRTSPLGYNEQFF. The CDR3 DNA reads TGTGCCAGCAGCCCACGTACTAGCCCCCTTGGCTACAATGAGCAGTTCTTC. The chain is built from TRBV7-9 and TRBJ2-1, with D maybe TRBD2 (6 bases). V was clipped by 5 bases and J by 3 bases, with 20 bases between them. Germline V gives CDR1 SEHNR, CDR2 FQNEAQ (reference sequence). CDR3 length: 17 amino acids.